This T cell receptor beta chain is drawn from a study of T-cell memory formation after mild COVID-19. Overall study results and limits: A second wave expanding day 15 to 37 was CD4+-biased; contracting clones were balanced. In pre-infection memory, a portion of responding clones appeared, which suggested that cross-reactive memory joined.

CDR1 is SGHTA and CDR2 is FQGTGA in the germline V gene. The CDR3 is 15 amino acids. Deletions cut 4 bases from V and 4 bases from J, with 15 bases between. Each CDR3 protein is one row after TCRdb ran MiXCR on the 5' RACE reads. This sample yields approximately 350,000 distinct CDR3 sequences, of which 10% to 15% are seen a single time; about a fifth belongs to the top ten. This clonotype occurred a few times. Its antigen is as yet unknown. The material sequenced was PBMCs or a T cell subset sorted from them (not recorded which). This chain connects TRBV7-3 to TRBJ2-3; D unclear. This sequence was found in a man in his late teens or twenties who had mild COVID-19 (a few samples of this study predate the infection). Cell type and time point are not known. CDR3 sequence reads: CASSSRYVKADTQYF. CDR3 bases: TGTGCCAGCAGCTCCCGATACGTGAAGGCAGATACGCAGTATTTT.